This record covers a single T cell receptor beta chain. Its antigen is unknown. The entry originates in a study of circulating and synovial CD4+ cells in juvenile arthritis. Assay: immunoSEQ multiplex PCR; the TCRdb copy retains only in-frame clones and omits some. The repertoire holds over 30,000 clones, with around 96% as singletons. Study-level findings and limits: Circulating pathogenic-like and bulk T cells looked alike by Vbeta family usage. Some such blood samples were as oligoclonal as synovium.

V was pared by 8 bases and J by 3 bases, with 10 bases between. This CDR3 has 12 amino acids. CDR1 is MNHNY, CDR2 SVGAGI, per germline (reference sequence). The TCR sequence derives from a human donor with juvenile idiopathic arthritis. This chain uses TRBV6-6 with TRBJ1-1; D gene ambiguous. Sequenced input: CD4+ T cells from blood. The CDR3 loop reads CASRLGDTEAFF. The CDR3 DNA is TGTGCCAGCCGACTCGGGGACACTGAAGCTTTCTTT.